The 15 T cell receptor beta chains presented below share a single source sample, sequenced in a study of regulatory T cells. Primers: 52 TRBV forward and 13 TRBJ reverse. Profiled with immunoSEQ multiplex PCR; TCRdb holds only in-frame clones, not every one. Among 17,000 or so clones listed, roughly 90% were seen once. The sample consisted of CD8+ T cells sorted from blood. These receptors originate from a person aged 18 to 29 with CD3G deficiency.

The genes are TRBV4-1 and TRBJ2-1, with TRBD2 matching 7 bases. The ends lost 2 bases at V and 6 bases at J; junction bases unmatched: 7. This CDR3 spans 15 amino acids. The germline gives CDR1 MGHRA, CDR2 YSYEKL. CDR3 amino acids: CASSQSQGGSNEQFF. The DNA for the CDR3 is TGCGCCAGCAGCCAAAGTCAGGGAGGGTCCAATGAGCAGTTCTTC.

The rearrangement uses TRBV21-1 and TRBJ2-1; the D call of TRBD1 is as the table states it, not checked on the DNA. TRBV21-1 is recorded as a pseudogene. The CDR3 extends over 17 amino acids. The CDR3: CASSKCRDEQGFNEQFF. In DNA form, the CDR3 reads TGTGCCAGCAGCAAATGCCGGGACGAACAGGGGTTCAATGAGCAGTTCTTC.

DNA for the CDR3: TGTGCCAGCAGCTTGGCCGACAGCAATGGCTACACCTTC. It codes for CASSLADSNGYTF. The V and J genes are TRBV5-4 and TRBJ1-2, with D possibly being TRBD1 (5 bases). The CDR3 is 13 residues long. Trimming removed 0 bases at V and 6 bases at J, with 9 bases between. CDR1 is SGHNT and CDR2 is YYREEE in the germline V gene (reference sequence).

This sequence joins TRBV19 and TRBJ1-5, with 10 bases lining up with TRBD1. This CDR3 contains 17 residues. The germline V gene encodes CDR1 LNHDA and CDR2 SQIVND (reference sequence). V gave up 3 bases and J gave up 0 bases; unmatched junction bases: 5. In DNA form, the CDR3 reads TGTGCCAGTAGTATCGGACAGGGGGTCTATAGCAATCAGCCCCAGCATTTT. Translation: CASSIGQGVYSNQPQHF.

The chain uses TRBV6-1 and TRBJ2-2; the D is unclear. The V gene lost 6 bases and the J gene lost 1 base, with 6 bases spanning the gap. CDR1 is MNHNS and CDR2 is SASEGT in the germline V gene. CDR3 length: 13 amino acids. The CDR3, as DNA: TGTGCCAGCAGGGACCAGAACACCGGGGAGCTGTTTTTT. This encodes CASRDQNTGELFF.

The chain recombines TRBV19 with TRBJ1-5, with 7 positions matching TRBD1. The CDR3 length is 15 residues. After removal of 6 bases from V and 5 bases from J, the junction contained 10 bases not matched to a gene. Germline V gives CDR1 LNHDA, CDR2 SQIVND (reference sequence). The CDR3 region is CASSAGGHLHQPQHF. The CDR3 DNA reads as TGTGCCAGTAGCGCAGGGGGGCACCTCCATCAGCCCCAGCATTTT.

The chain recombines TRBV7-9 with TRBJ2-3; D is perhaps TRBD2 (8 bases). The CDR3 length is 16 residues. Trimming left V 10 bases short and J 3 bases short, with 23 bases between. Germline V gene sequence: CDR1 SEHNR, CDR2 FQNEAQ (reference sequence). DNA of the CDR3: TGTGCCAACGACAGGGTCGAGCGGGGGCGAACAGATACGCAGTATTTT. Its protein is CANDRVERGRTDTQYF.

The V gene is TRBV6-5, the J gene TRBJ1-1, with no clear D. Trimming removed 1 base at V and 1 base at J, with 4 bases between. Germline assignment: CDR1 MNHEY and CDR2 SVGAGI. This CDR3 contains 13 residues. CDR3 protein: CASSYWGNTEAFF. As DNA, the CDR3 is TGTGCCAGCAGTTACTGGGGGAACACTGAAGCTTTCTTT.

V and J are TRBV11-3 and TRBJ2-7, with D possibly being TRBD2 (5 bases). CDR3 length equals 10 residues. Trimming removed 8 bases at V and 7 bases at J, with 9 bases between. Germline assignment: CDR1 SGHNT and CDR2 YENEEA. The chain's CDR3 is CASSGKEQYF. The CDR3 nucleotides read TGTGCCAGCTCGGGAAAGGAGCAGTACTTC.

Only a few counts were recorded for this clone. The chain combines TRBV19 with TRBJ1-5, with a possible D match to TRBD1 (5 bases). The CDR3 length is 13 residues. V was cut by 7 bases and J by 7 bases, with 14 bases left in between. CDR1 is LNHDA, CDR2 SQIVND, per germline (reference sequence). This CDR3 reads CASTLGGFQPQHF. The CDR3 region has the DNA TGTGCCAGTACCCTCGGGGGTTTCCAGCCCCAGCATTTT.

This chain joins TRBV5-4 and TRBJ1-1; the match to TRBD1 covers 8 bases. The CDR3 extends over 16 amino acids. CDR1 and CDR2 from the germline V gene are SGHNT and YYREEE (reference sequence). V lost 1 base to trimming and J lost 5 bases; unmatched junction nucleotides: 10. CDR3 amino acids: CASSLRQGAGTTEAFF. CDR3 nucleotides: TGTGCCAGCAGCTTGAGGCAGGGGGCGGGTACTACTGAAGCTTTCTTT. Using reference TRBV5-4 and TRBJ1-1 for the parts outside the CDR3, the full variable domain is ETGVTQSPTHLIKTRGQQVTLRCSSQSGHNTVSWYQQALGQGPQFIFQYYREEENGRGNFPPRFSGLQFPNYSSELNVNALELDDSALYLCASSLRQGAGTTEAFFGQGTRLTVV.

This chain links TRBV2 with TRBJ2-2; TRBD2 is a possible D gene (5 bases). CDR1 is SNHLY and CDR2 is FYNNEI in the germline V gene. The CDR3 length is 15 residues. Trimming cost V 5 bases and J 0 bases, with 10 bases left between them. CDR3 region: CASSPEAANTGELFF. In nucleotides, the CDR3 is TGTGCCAGCAGTCCGGAGGCAGCGAACACCGGGGAGCTGTTTTTT. The full variable domain, completed using reference TRBV2 and TRBJ2-2, is EPEVTQTPSHQVTQMGQEVILRCVPISNHLYFYWYRQILGQKVEFLVSFYNNEISEKSEIFDDQFSVERPDGSNFTLKIRSTKLEDSAMYFCASSPEAANTGELFFGEGSRLTVL.

The chain is built from TRBV7-9 and TRBJ2-7; 7 positions match TRBD1. There are 11 residues in the CDR3. Per the germline V gene, CDR1 is SEHNR and CDR2 is FQNEAQ (reference sequence). V was pared by 6 bases and J by 6 bases, with 2 bases of the junction left unmatched. This chain's CDR3 is CASSDRVEQYF. CDR3 sequence (DNA): TGTGCCAGCAGTGACAGGGTCGAGCAGTACTTC.

This clone was counted a single time. The J gene is TRBJ2-7, the V gene TRBV6-6, with D perhaps being TRBD1 or TRBD2 (6 bases each). V gave up 4 bases and J gave up 5 bases, with 9 bases separating them. Germline values: CDR1 MNHNY, CDR2 SVGAGI (reference sequence). This CDR3 region has 12 residues. The DNA of the CDR3 is TGTGCCAGCAGTTTGGGGGGCCACGAGCAGTACTTC. Translating it yields CASSLGGHEQYF.

This chain uses TRBV13 with TRBJ1-2, with D unresolved. Germline-derived CDR1 and CDR2 are PRHDT and FYEKMQ (reference sequence). The V gene lost 5 bases and the J gene lost 8 bases, with 21 bases spanning the gap. This CDR3 spans 15 amino acids. The CDR3, as DNA: TGTGCCAGCAGCCAAAATATCGGCCTATACGGAGGCTACACCTTC. Its translation is CASSQNIGLYGGYTF.